The sequence of this TCR beta chain was determined in a study of CD8+ T cells in alopecia areata. Whole-study results and caveats: Compared with normal scalp, lesional scalp had higher clonality and more expanded CD8+ clones.

RNA extraction and reverse transcription yielded cDNA as sequencing template. The method was immunoSEQ multiplex PCR; TCRdb's version includes in-frame clones alone and lacks a portion of them. The sample contains hundreds of thousands of clones, approximately 60% of which appear only once. The sample holds a few counts of this clone. Antigen: not known. Germline V CDR1 and CDR2: LNHNV, YYDKDF (reference sequence). V gave up 3 bases and J gave up 0 bases, with 12 bases separating them. This CDR3 is built from 16 residues. Treatment meaning: oral pan-JAK inhibitor, 5-10 mg twice daily. The V and J genes are TRBV15 and TRBJ1-3; unclear D gene. The sample was CD4+ T cells sorted from blood, taken around week 54, from a patient treated with tofacitinib. The TCR was taken from a human donor with alopecia areata. CDR3 in amino acids: CATSSYQAFSGNTIYF. CDR3 bases: TGTGCCACCAGCAGCTATCAGGCTTTCTCTGGAAACACCATATATTTT.